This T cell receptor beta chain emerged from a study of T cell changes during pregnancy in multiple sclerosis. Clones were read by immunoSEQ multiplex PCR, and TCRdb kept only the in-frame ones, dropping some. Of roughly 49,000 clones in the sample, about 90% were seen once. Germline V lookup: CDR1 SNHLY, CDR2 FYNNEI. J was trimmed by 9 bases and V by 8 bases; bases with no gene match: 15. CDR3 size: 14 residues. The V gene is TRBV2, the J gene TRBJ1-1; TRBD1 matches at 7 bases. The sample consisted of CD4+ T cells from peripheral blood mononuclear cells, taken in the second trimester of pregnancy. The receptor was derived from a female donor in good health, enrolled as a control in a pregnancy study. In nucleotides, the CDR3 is TGTGCCAGCGTACGGACAGAGGGGGCGACCCAAGCTTTCTTT. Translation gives CASVRTEGATQAFF.